These 28 T cell receptor beta chains originate from one sample sequenced in a study of T cells in localized non-small cell lung cancer. Measured with immunoSEQ multiplex PCR; TCRdb has only the in-frame clones, and not every one. The sample carries some 85,000 clones, over 70% recorded once. The material sequenced was PBMCs, taken before any cancer treatment. The source is a man aged 35-75 years with stage II squamous cell lung carcinoma.

This sequence joins TRBV5-6 and TRBJ2-5, with 7 bases aligning to TRBD2. J was trimmed by 5 bases and V by 4 bases; bases with no gene match: 5. This CDR3 comprises 13 residues. Germline V gene lookup returns CDR1 SGHDT and CDR2 YYEEEE. The CDR3 DNA reads as TGTGCCAGCAGCGCGGGACTATGGGAGACCCAGTACTTC. Amino acid sequence: CASSAGLWETQYF.

This chain links TRBV29-1 with TRBJ1-1, with 10 bases aligning to TRBD1. V shed 1 base and J 5 bases; nucleotides not matched to a gene: 4. Germline CDR1 and CDR2: SQVTM and ANQGSEA. CDR3 size: 14 residues. The DNA for the CDR3 is TGCAGCGTTGAAGGGACAGGGGGGCCTACTGAAGCTTTCTTT. This gives the protein CSVEGTGGPTEAFF.

This clone appeared once. The J gene is TRBJ2-3, the V gene TRBV5-1; no reliable D call. The CDR3 runs 15 residues. V was pared by 0 bases and J by 4 bases, with 12 bases between. CDR1 and CDR2 from the germline V gene are SGHRS and YFSETQ. The CDR3 here is CASSLGQGGPDTQYF. The CDR3 DNA reads TGCGCCAGCAGCTTGGGACAAGGCGGTCCAGATACGCAGTATTTT.

The chain couples TRBV7-2 to TRBJ2-2; 8 positions agree with TRBD2. CDR1 and CDR2 from the germline V gene are SGHTA and FQGNSA. The CDR3 is made up of 16 amino acids. V dropped 1 base and J dropped 7; count of bases not matched to a gene: 8. For the CDR3, the DNA is TGTGCCAGCAGCTTAGTTCGAGCGGGAGAGGGCGGGGAGCTGTTTTTT. As protein: CASSLVRAGEGGELFF.

The chain has TRBV6-6 and TRBJ1-5, with D perhaps TRBD1 (6 bases). The CDR3 runs to 16 residues. CDR1 and CDR2 (germline): MNHNY, SVGAGI (reference sequence). V lost 5 bases and J 5 bases, leaving 19 bases between the germline ends. The DNA for the CDR3 is TGTGCCAGCAGTCCCCGGGGGGCGGGGGACCATCAGCCCCAGCATTTT. Translation: CASSPRGAGDHQPQHF.

This sequence joins TRBV7-9 and TRBJ2-7, with a weak D call TRBD1 (5 bases). Germline CDR1 and CDR2: SEHNR and FQNEAQ (reference sequence). V was trimmed by 0 bases and J by 2 bases, leaving 8 bases between them. CDR3 length: 14 residues. In DNA form, the CDR3 reads TGTGCCAGCAGCTTAGCCACAGGAGCCTACGAGCAGTACTTC. Protein product: CASSLATGAYEQYF.

At least ten counts were recorded for this clone. J is TRBJ1-2 and V is TRBV28; D is unclear. The CDR3 is 12 residues long. The V gene lost 2 bases and the J gene lost 5 bases, with 6 bases spanning the gap. CDR1 and CDR2 from the germline V gene are MDHEN and SYDVKM. The CDR3, as DNA: TGTGCCAGCAGTTTACGTGAATATGGCTACACCTTC. Translating it yields CASSLREYGYTF.

This clone has only one observation. The chain couples TRBV21-1 to TRBJ2-7; TRBD1, the table's D call, lacks a check against the DNA. TRBV21-1 is given as a pseudogene. This CDR3 spans 17 amino acids. CDR3 sequence reads: CASSKGLTGEGAYEQYF. CDR3 nucleotides: TGTGCCAGCAGCAAAGGGCTGACAGGGGAAGGTGCCTACGAGCAGTACTTC.

This clone was counted a single time. CDR3 residues: CASSDGTGPNQPQHF. Written as DNA, the CDR3 is TGTGCCAGCAGTGACGGGACAGGACCTAATCAGCCCCAGCATTTT. The chain carries TRBV6-4 and TRBJ1-5; 8 positions agree with TRBD1. The junction had 4 bases not matched to a gene; V was cut back by 2 bases and J by 4 bases. Germline V gene sequence: CDR1 MRHNA, CDR2 SNTAGT. The CDR3 runs to 15 residues.

In this sample, this clone turned up once. The V call is TRBV5-4, the J call TRBJ2-7; 8 bases fit TRBD2. This CDR3 spans 14 amino acids. The trim removed 4 bases at V and 4 bases at J, leaving 7 bases unmatched. CDR1 SGHNT and CDR2 YYREEE come from the germline V gene (reference sequence). The CDR3 protein is CASSPGLVGYEQYF. As DNA, the CDR3 is TGTGCCAGCAGCCCGGGACTAGTGGGGTACGAGCAGTACTTC.

This clone was seen more than once but under ten times. The chain recombines TRBV9 with TRBJ2-1; D call uncertain. V gave up 2 bases and J gave up 6 bases, with 12 bases separating them. Germline-derived CDR1 and CDR2 are SGDLS and YYNGEE. This CDR3 has 14 residues. The CDR3 protein is CASSVTWIPNEQFF. The DNA for the CDR3 is TGTGCCAGCAGCGTTACCTGGATCCCCAATGAGCAGTTCTTC.

J is TRBJ1-5 and V is TRBV13; D perhaps matches TRBD1 (5 bases). Germline lookup yields CDR1 PRHDT and CDR2 FYEKMQ (reference sequence). The V and J ends lost 0 bases and 4 bases respectively, with 13 bases between them. This CDR3 spans 16 amino acids. The DNA for the CDR3 is TGTGCCAGCAGCTTAGGGACCCCGGGGCTAAATCAGCCCCAGCATTTT. Protein product: CASSLGTPGLNQPQHF.

This rearrangement joins TRBV6-1 to TRBJ2-7; tentatively, D is TRBD1 or TRBD2 (6 bases each). The germline V gene encodes CDR1 MNHNS and CDR2 SASEGT. CDR3 length: 16 residues. V was trimmed by 1 base and J by 4 bases, leaving 17 bases between them. The CDR3 DNA is TGTGCCAGCAGTGAAGGGGGGTCGGGGGCGGTATACGAGCAGTACTTC. Amino acids: CASSEGGSGAVYEQYF.

This clone was counted a single time. The gene calls are TRBV21-1 and TRBJ2-3; the table calls TRBD1, which could not be checked here. TRBV21-1 constitutes a pseudogene. This CDR3 contains 16 residues. The CDR3 here is CASSLPDRVYTDTQYF. In nucleotides, the CDR3 is TGTGCCAGCAGCCTTCCTGACAGGGTGTATACAGATACGCAGTATTTT.

The chain is built from TRBV6-6 and TRBJ1-2, with D unresolved. Trimming removed 6 bases from V and 7 bases from J, with 15 bases in between. Per germline, CDR1 MNHNY and CDR2 SVGAGI (reference sequence). This CDR3 has 13 residues. The CDR3 reads CASRSRPLSGYTF. The CDR3 DNA follows: TGTGCCAGCAGGTCACGACCTCTCTCTGGCTACACCTTC.

The rearrangement links TRBV28 to TRBJ2-5, with 7 bases aligning to TRBD1. This CDR3 has 14 residues. Trimming removed 6 bases from V and 7 bases from J; junction bases left unmatched: 11. From germline, CDR1 is MDHEN and CDR2 SYDVKM. The CDR3 protein is CASSPPHRGGTQYF. In DNA, the CDR3 is TGTGCCAGCAGCCCCCCCCACAGGGGCGGGACCCAGTACTTC.

The V and J genes are TRBV6-5 and TRBJ1-5, with a weak D call TRBD1 (6 bases). The CDR3 consists of 15 residues. The germline V gene encodes CDR1 MNHEY and CDR2 SVGAGI. Trimming cost V 5 bases and J 7 bases, with 18 bases left between them. This CDR3 is CASSLGPGQGQPQHF. The CDR3 DNA follows: TGTGCCAGCAGTCTCGGGCCAGGGCAGGGGCAGCCCCAGCATTTT.

The genes are TRBV4-1 and TRBJ2-7, with 8 bases aligning to TRBD2. V lost 0 bases to trimming and J lost 2 bases; unmatched junction nucleotides: 3. The CDR3 consists of 15 residues. Germline assignment: CDR1 MGHRA and CDR2 YSYEKL. CDR3 loop: CASSQDIAGPYEQYF. The CDR3 DNA is TGCGCCAGCAGCCAAGATATAGCGGGGCCCTACGAGCAGTACTTC.

This clone came up a few times. This chain links TRBV6-1 with TRBJ1-5; 9 bases agree with TRBD1. Per germline, CDR1 MNHNS and CDR2 SASEGT. This CDR3 has 14 amino acids. V was clipped by 5 bases and J by 7 bases; unmatched bases: 6. CDR3 bases: TGTGCCAGCAGTCCCGACAGGGGGGGGCAGCCCCAGCATTTT. Amino acid sequence: CASSPDRGGQPQHF.

J is TRBJ2-3 and V is TRBV6-5; D is ambiguous. V was shortened by 6 bases and J by 3 bases, with 13 bases between the two germline ends. Looked up from germline, CDR1 is MNHEY and CDR2 is SVGAGI. This CDR3 spans 14 amino acids. The CDR3 DNA follows: TGTGCCAGCAGGGTAGCAAAGTCGACAGATACGCAGTATTTT. Translation: CASRVAKSTDTQYF.

The rearrangement links TRBV6-5 to TRBJ2-2; D is unresolved. Germline loops: CDR1 MNHEY, CDR2 SVGAGI. V was cut by 0 bases and J by 4 bases, with 12 bases left in between. The CDR3 has 16 residues. The CDR3 is CASSYSIIGSTGELFF. The CDR3 DNA is TGTGCCAGCAGTTACTCGATCATCGGGTCCACCGGGGAGCTGTTTTTT.

The chain combines TRBV6-4 with TRBJ1-6, with 7 positions matching TRBD1. The CDR3 runs 14 residues. The germline V gene has CDR1 MRHNA and CDR2 SNTAGT. Trimming at V came to 9 bases and at J to 6 bases, leaving 8 bases not matched to a gene. The DNA of the CDR3 is TGTGCCAGTCGGGACAGCAATATTAATTCACCCCTCCACTTT. This codes for CASRDSNINSPLHF.

The chain links TRBV7-9 to TRBJ2-1, with a weak D call TRBD1 (6 bases). The CDR3 has 15 residues. V lost 3 bases and J lost 7, with 16 bases in between. The V gene's germline CDR1 is SEHNR and CDR2 FQNEAQ (reference sequence). CDR3 sequence reads: CASSFRDTGRNEQFF. The CDR3 bases are TGTGCCAGCAGCTTTCGGGACACCGGGCGAAATGAGCAGTTCTTC.

This clone was counted once. The V call is TRBV7-2, the J call TRBJ2-7, with D perhaps matching TRBD2 (5 bases). This CDR3 region has 13 residues. Germline lookup yields CDR1 SGHTA and CDR2 FQGNSA. V was shortened by 1 base and J by 7 bases, with 11 bases between the two germline ends. The CDR3 DNA is TGTGCCAGCAGCTTAGTTGCCGGGGTTGAGCAGTACTTC. Its translation is CASSLVAGVEQYF. The full variable domain, in which reference TRBV7-2 and TRBJ2-7 provide the parts outside the CDR3, is GAGVSQSPSNKVTEKGKDVELRCDPISGHTALYWYRQSLGQGLEFLIYFQGNSAPDKSGLPSDRFSAERTGGSVSTLTIQRTQQEDSAVYLCASSLVAGVEQYFGPGTRLTVT.

J is TRBJ1-4 and V is TRBV4-2; 9 nucleotides match TRBD1. The germline CDR1 and CDR2 sequences are LGHNA and YNFKEQ. The ends lost 4 bases at V and 2 bases at J; junction bases unmatched: 5. The CDR3 length is 16 residues. The CDR3 DNA is TGTGCCAGCAGCCGACAGGGGGGCGCGACTAATGAAAAACTGTTTTTT. The encoded protein is CASSRQGGATNEKLFF.

The genes are TRBV11-2 and TRBJ1-3, with D unresolved. Per germline, CDR1 SGHAT and CDR2 FQNNGV. The ends were cut back, 3 bases at V and 1 base at J, with 10 bases in the middle. The CDR3 has 15 amino acids. The CDR3: CASSLSRGSGNTIYF. The CDR3 DNA sequence: TGTGCCAGCAGCTTGAGTAGAGGATCTGGAAACACCATATATTTT. Together with reference TRBV11-2 and TRBJ1-3, the CDR3 gives the full variable domain: EAGVAQSPRYKIIEKRQSVAFWCNPISGHATLYWYQQILGQGPKLLIQFQNNGVVDDSQLPKDRFSAERLKGVDSTLKIQPAKLEDSAVYLCASSLSRGSGNTIYFGEGSWLTVV.

This chain joins TRBV9 and TRBJ1-2; 9 bases line up with TRBD1. This CDR3 region has 14 residues. The V segment lost 3 bases and the J segment 7 bases; nucleotides outside the gene matches: 7. Germline V gives CDR1 SGDLS, CDR2 YYNGEE. The CDR3 region has the DNA TGTGCCAGCAGCGCGGGACAGGGTGTAAGTGGCTACACCTTC. Encoded protein: CASSAGQGVSGYTF.

The sample holds one count of this clone. The genes are TRBV7-9 and TRBJ2-5; D is perhaps TRBD2 (8 bases). The CDR3 loop spans 15 amino acids. Germline V CDR1 and CDR2: SEHNR, FQNEAQ (reference sequence). The V gene lost 2 bases and the J gene lost 4 bases, with 14 bases spanning the gap. Written as DNA, the CDR3 is TGTGCCAGCAGCTTAACGGGAGGGGGCACAGAGACCCAGTACTTC. This sequence encodes CASSLTGGGTETQYF.